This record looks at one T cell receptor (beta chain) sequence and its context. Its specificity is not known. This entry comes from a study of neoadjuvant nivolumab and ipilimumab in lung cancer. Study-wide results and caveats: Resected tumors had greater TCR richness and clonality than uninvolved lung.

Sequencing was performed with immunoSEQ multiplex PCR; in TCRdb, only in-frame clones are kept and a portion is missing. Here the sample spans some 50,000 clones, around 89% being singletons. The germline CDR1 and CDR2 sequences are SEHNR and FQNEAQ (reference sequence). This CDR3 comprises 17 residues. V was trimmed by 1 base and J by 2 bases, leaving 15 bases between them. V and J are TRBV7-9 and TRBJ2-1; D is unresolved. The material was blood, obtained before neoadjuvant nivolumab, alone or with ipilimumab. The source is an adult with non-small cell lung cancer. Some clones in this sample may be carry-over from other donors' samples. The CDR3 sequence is CASSLDSEVRTYNEQFF. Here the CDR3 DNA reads TGTGCCAGCAGCTTAGATTCTGAGGTTCGAACCTACAATGAGCAGTTCTTC.